These T cell receptor beta chains were read from a single sample in a study of siplizumab effects on memory and regulatory T cells. Produced via immunoSEQ multiplex PCR; TCRdb's table is partial and in-frame only. The profile shows some 63,000 clones, just over 95% of them singletons. The source material was naive CD8+ T cells sorted from blood. These TCRs come from a human donor in good health. The CDR3 runs from the conserved cysteine through the conserved F or W. D genes are given only for firm matches. Rows may omit the clone size; those that give it use once, few, many or a size class.

CASQGPPSYEQYF,TGTGCCAGTCAGGGCCCTCCCTCCTACGAGCAGTACTTC,.,.,TRBV19,TRBJ2-7
CASSLLKDEQYF,TGTGCCAGCAGTCTCCTGAAGGACGAGCAGTACTTC,.,.,TRBV28,TRBJ2-7
CASRETGSGTEAFF,TGTGCCAGCAGAGAAACAGGGTCGGGCACTGAAGCTTTCTTT,once,.,TRBV11-2,TRBJ1-1
CASRSRDHEKLFF,TGTGCCAGCAGATCCAGGGACCATGAAAAACTGTTTTTT,.,.,TRBV7-9,TRBJ1-4
CASSPKTSSRDTQYF,TGTGCCAGCAGTCCCAAGACTAGTAGCAGGGATACGCAGTATTTT,once,.,TRBV2,TRBJ2-3
CASSPGSGSGQETQYF,TGTGCCAGCTCACCGGGCAGCGGGAGCGGGCAAGAGACCCAGTACTTC,.,TRBD2,TRBV18,TRBJ2-5
CASSPPGQGLYEQYF,TGTGCCAGCAGCCCTCCGGGACAGGGGTTGTACGAGCAGTACTTC,.,TRBD1,TRBV9,TRBJ2-7
CASSFTDTQYF,TGTGCCAGCAGCTTCACAGATACGCAGTATTTT,.,.,TRBV7-2,TRBJ2-3
CASSWNYRDRGLRSKNIQYF,TGTGCCAGCAGCTGGAACTACCGGGACAGGGGTCTGAGGTCCAAAAACATTCAGTACTTC,.,TRBD1,TRBV5-5,TRBJ2-4
CASSYLPSGTDTQYF,TGTGCCAGCAGTTATCTTCCCAGTGGCACAGATACGCAGTATTTT,.,.,TRBV6-5,TRBJ2-3
CASSLKGGTEAFF,TGTGCCAGCAGCTTAAAGGGGGGAACTGAAGCTTTCTTT,.,.,TRBV7-1,TRBJ1-1
CASSSPSGGGHEQYF,TGTGCCAGCAGCTCACCTAGCGGAGGGGGCCACGAGCAGTACTTC,.,.,TRBV9,TRBJ2-7
CASSLQGGGEKLFF,TGTGCCAGCAGTTTACAAGGGGGCGGTGAAAAACTGTTTTTT,.,TRBD1,TRBV27,TRBJ1-4
CASSQVLAGGDEQFF,TGCGCCAGCAGCCAAGTACTAGCGGGGGGGGACGAGCAGTTCTTC,.,TRBD2,TRBV4-1,TRBJ2-1
CATAMDSFSNQPQHF,TGTGCCACGGCGATGGACAGCTTTAGCAATCAGCCCCAGCATTTT,once,.,TRBV6-5,TRBJ1-5
CASSEGAYTEAFF,TGTGCCAGCAGTGAAGGGGCCTACACTGAAGCTTTCTTT,.,.,TRBV25-1,TRBJ1-1
CASSLGSPADHNSPLHF,TGTGCCAGCAGCTTAGGTAGTCCGGCCGACCATAATTCACCCCTCCACTTT,.,.,TRBV7-9,TRBJ1-6
CASSLGGPTDTQYF,TGTGCCAGCAGCTTAGGGGGGCCGACAGATACGCAGTATTTT,once,.,TRBV7-6,TRBJ2-3
CASSEVSGGPTDTQYF,TGTGCCAGCAGTGAGGTTAGCGGGGGGCCCACAGATACGCAGTATTTT,.,TRBD2,TRBV6-4,TRBJ2-3
CASSEVGTGGHEQYF,TGTGCCAGCAGTGAAGTAGGGACAGGGGGCCACGAGCAGTACTTC,.,TRBD1,TRBV6-1,TRBJ2-7
CASSYGEETQYF,TGTGCCAGCAGTTATGGGGAAGAGACCCAGTACTTC,.,.,TRBV6-6,TRBJ2-5
CASSLVGDQPQHF,TGTGCCAGCAGCTTAGTAGGAGATCAGCCCCAGCATTTT,.,.,TRBV7-9,TRBJ1-5
CASSLAPGTSGGETQYF,TGTGCCAGCAGCTTAGCGCCGGGGACTAGCGGGGGCGAGACCCAGTACTTC,.,TRBD2,TRBV7-6,TRBJ2-5
CASSQAPGFEGEQYF,TGTGCCAGCAGCCAAGCGCCAGGGTTTGAAGGCGAGCAGTACTTC,.,.,TRBV4-2,TRBJ2-7
CASSISSGGGTDTQYF,TGTGCCAGCAGCATCTCTAGCGGGGGTGGCACAGATACGCAGTATTTT,.,TRBD2,TRBV13,TRBJ2-3
CARPDGLGGTEAFF,TGTGCCAGACCCGACGGTCTAGGGGGCACTGAAGCTTTCTTT,.,.,TRBV6-1,TRBJ1-1
CASSVAGTHTEAFF,TGTGCCAGCAGCGTTGCCGGGACGCACACTGAAGCTTTCTTT,once,.,TRBV5-6,TRBJ1-1
CASSIPGGWTEAFF,TGTGCCAGTAGTATACCGGGGGGCTGGACTGAAGCTTTCTTT,.,.,TRBV19,TRBJ1-1
CASSWDTVPLLGYTF,TGTGCCAGTAGTTGGGACACCGTCCCCTTACTTGGCTACACCTTC,once,.,TRBV19,TRBJ1-2
CASSFFGGVDTQYF,TGTGCCAGCAGCTTTTTCGGGGGGGTAGATACGCAGTATTTT,few,TRBD2,TRBV5-4,TRBJ2-3
CASSSNENGELNEKLFF,TGTGCCAGCAGCTCAAACGAAAACGGGGAGCTAAATGAAAAACTGTTTTTT,.,.,TRBV7-9,TRBJ1-4
CASSQEGTGGPSYEQYF,TGCGCCAGCAGCCAAGAAGGAACGGGGGGGCCTTCCTACGAGCAGTACTTC,.,TRBD2,TRBV4-3,TRBJ2-7
CASRATWDNMNTEAFF,TGTGCCAGCAGAGCCACCTGGGACAACATGAACACTGAAGCTTTCTTT,.,.,TRBV2,TRBJ1-1
CASSQDMGGRSEAFF,TGCGCCAGCAGCCAAGATATGGGGGGGAGGAGTGAAGCTTTCTTT,.,.,TRBV4-1,TRBJ1-1
CATEPTPGNSPLHF,TGTGCCACCGAACCCACCCCAGGGAATTCACCCCTCCACTTT,.,.,TRBV6-5,TRBJ1-6
CASSPKISDSNQPQHF,TGCGCCAGCAGCCCTAAAATCAGTGATAGCAATCAGCCCCAGCATTTT,.,.,TRBV4-1,TRBJ1-5
CASSPRPGSTEAFF,TGTGCCAGCAGCCCAAGGCCGGGGAGCACTGAAGCTTTCTTT,.,.,TRBV21-1,TRBJ1-1
CASSLGGSAYEQYF,TGTGCCAGCAGCTTAGGTGGCTCAGCCTACGAGCAGTACTTC,.,.,TRBV7-8,TRBJ2-7
CASSVLLAAQETQYF,TGTGCCAGCAGTGTCTTACTAGCGGCCCAAGAGACCCAGTACTTC,.,TRBD2,TRBV6-1,TRBJ2-5
CASSLGGTTYEQYF,TGCGCCAGCAGCTTAGGGGGGACCACCTACGAGCAGTACTTC,.,.,TRBV5-1,TRBJ2-7
CATSRSPVGEKLFF,TGTGCCACTAGCAGATCCCCCGTGGGGGAAAAACTGTTTTTT,.,.,TRBV15,TRBJ1-4
CASPRGGASGAFF,TGTGCCAGCCCCCGGGGAGGGGCCAGTGGAGCTTTCTTT,once,.,TRBV25-1,TRBJ1-1
CASSSAGDRPNEKLFF,TGTGCCAGCAGCTCAGCAGGGGACAGGCCTAATGAAAAACTGTTTTTT,.,TRBD1,TRBV13,TRBJ1-4
CAISESYNEQFF,TGTGCCATCAGTGAGTCCTACAATGAGCAGTTCTTC,.,.,TRBV10-3,TRBJ2-1
CASSKTGVGYTF,TGTGCCAGCAGCAAGACAGGGGTTGGCTACACCTTC,.,TRBD1,TRBV5-6,TRBJ1-2
CASSKPVGDSWTEAFF,TGTGCCAGTAGTAAACCCGTGGGGGATTCGTGGACTGAAGCTTTCTTT,.,.,TRBV19,TRBJ1-1
CASSPVRGVNEQFF,TGTGCCAGCAGCCCTGTGCGGGGGGTAAATGAGCAGTTCTTC,.,TRBD2,TRBV13,TRBJ2-1
CASSTAPYGYTF,TGTGCCAGTAGTACAGCCCCCTATGGCTACACCTTC,.,.,TRBV19,TRBJ1-2
CAWSVGTGGDSPLHF,TGTGCCTGGAGTGTAGGGACAGGGGGCGATTCACCCCTCCACTTT,.,TRBD1,TRBV30,TRBJ1-6
CASSLSSNQPQHF,TGTGCCAGCAGTCTCAGTAGCAATCAGCCCCAGCATTTT,.,.,TRBV27,TRBJ1-5
CAKRDGSGANVLTF,TGTGCCAAAAGGGATGGCTCTGGGGCCAACGTCCTGACTTTC,.,.,TRBV2,TRBJ2-6
CASSLGSGGAEETQYF,TGTGCCAGCAGCTTGGGCAGCGGGGGGGCCGAGGAGACCCAGTACTTC,.,TRBD2,TRBV5-6,TRBJ2-5